A selection of T cell receptor beta chains follows, all from one sample in a study of response to subunit inactivated influenza vaccine. TCRdb ran MiXCR on the RT-PCR reads and lists one entry per CDR3 protein. This table has 650,000 to 800,000 distinct CDR3 sequences, around 18% appearing once. The sample was PBMCs from blood, taken about 5 days after vaccination. These receptors originate from a man aged 45 to 65 who received an inactivated influenza vaccine. Both conserved end residues are part of each CDR3. D genes are given only for firm matches. A row's size may be missing; if present it is once, few, many or a size class.

>TRBV6-2/TRBV6-3|.|TRBJ2-7|few
TGTGCCAGCAGTTACCTAACCTACGAGCAGTACTTC
CASSYLTYEQYF
>TRBV29-1|TRBD2|TRBJ2-7|.
TGCAGCGTGGCCGGGAGGGGGATATACGAGCAGTACTTC
CSVAGRGIYEQYF
>TRBV6-5|.|TRBJ2-2|.
TGTGCCAGCAGTTACCTACCGGAGGGTGCCGGGGAGCTGTTTTTT
CASSYLPEGAGELFF
>TRBV7-2|TRBD2|TRBJ2-2|many
TGTGCCAGCAGCTTAGCGTGGTCGGGGGGCACCGGGGAGCTGTTTTTT
CASSLAWSGGTGELFF
>TRBV12-3/TRBV12-4|.|TRBJ2-2|.
TGTGCCAGCAGTCCTCCTGCCACCGGGGAGCTGTTTTTT
CASSPPATGELFF
>TRBV5-1|TRBD2|TRBJ2-6|.
TGCGCCAGCAGCTTGGAGAGGTGGACTAGGCCGAGCTCTGGGGCCAACGTCCTGACTTTC
CASSLERWTRPSSGANVLTF
>TRBV5-6|TRBD1|TRBJ2-2|few
TGTGCCAGCAGCTTAATCCGACAGGGGAACACCGGGGAGCTGTTTTTT
CASSLIRQGNTGELFF
>TRBV7-2|.|TRBJ2-3|many
TGTGCCAGCAGCTCGACGAGGGGGGGGCAGTATTTT
CASSSTRGGQYF
>TRBV6-5|.|TRBJ1-4|.
TGTGCCAGCAGTTACAAGGCGGAAGAAAAACTGTTTTTT
CASSYKAEEKLFF
>TRBV9|.|TRBJ2-3|.
TGTGCCAGCAGCGTAGCACAGGTCACAGATACGCAGTATTTT
CASSVAQVTDTQYF
>TRBV5-1|TRBD1|TRBJ2-5|.
TGCGCCAGCAGCTTAACGGACAGGGAAGAGACCCAGTACTTC
CASSLTDREETQYF
>TRBV9|TRBD1|TRBJ1-2|.
TGTGCCAGCACCCAAGGACAGGGAAGAAACTATGGCTACACCTTC
CASTQGQGRNYGYTF
>TRBV27|.|TRBJ2-1|few
TGTGCCAGCAGTTTATCTCTCACTTCCTACAATGAGCAGTTCTTC
CASSLSLTSYNEQFF
>TRBV4-2|TRBD2|TRBJ2-7|few
TGTGCCAGCAGCCATCCTAGCGGGGGCTCTGGCGAGCAGTACTTC
CASSHPSGGSGEQYF
>TRBV4-1|.|TRBJ1-2|.
TGCGCCAGCAGCCAAGATAGCGGGACCAAACCTAACTATGGCTACACCTTC
CASSQDSGTKPNYGYTF
>TRBV27|TRBD1|TRBJ1-6|.
TGTGCCAGCAGTTCACAGGGGAGGCTGAGCTCCTATAATTCACCCCTCCACTTT
CASSSQGRLSSYNSPLHF
>TRBV29-1|.|TRBJ1-1|many
TGCAGCGCCCGGGATTATGGGTCCGCTGAAGCTTTCTTT
CSARDYGSAEAFF
>TRBV5-1|TRBD2|TRBJ2-2|few
TGCGCCAGCAGCTTGGAACGGGGGGACACCGGGGAGCTGTTTTTT
CASSLERGDTGELFF
>TRBV18|.|TRBJ2-1|few
TGTGCCAGCTCACCCGGACAGAACAATGAGCAGTTCTTC
CASSPGQNNEQFF
>TRBV12-3/TRBV12-4|.|TRBJ2-7|.
TGTGCCAGCACCTGGGTGGGCGGCGCCTACGAGCAGTACTTC
CASTWVGGAYEQYF